Below, 8 T cell receptor beta chains from the same sample are listed, as sequenced in a study of shared clonotypes between healthy human individuals (dated by TCRdb to 2018 to 2020). The library came from the immunoSEQ multiplex PCR assay. This immuneACCESS table, as held by TCRdb, lists in-frame sequences with V and J called but not all clones. Of the missing ones, under half trace to an unresolved V gene in checked studies; the others have no known cause. Counted in this sample were approximately 980,000 clones; 70% to 85% of them appeared once. Approximately 1.5% of the sample lies in the top ten. The source material was memory CD4+ T cells sorted from blood. The label giving this sample's cell subset or site can be read as: CD45RA-negative fraction. These receptors were collected from a man between 18 and 29 years old in good health.

This clone has ten or more counts. This CDR3 is also generated by other DNA sequences in the sample. The chain recombines TRBV28 with TRBJ1-4; no clear D. CDR1 MDHEN and CDR2 SYDVKM come from the germline V gene. The CDR3 runs to 15 residues. Deletions cut 5 bases from V and 8 bases from J, with 18 bases between. The CDR3 is CASSPPGGLREKLFF. CDR3 DNA: TGTGCCAGCAGTCCCCCGGGCGGGCTAAGAGAAAAACTGTTTTTT. The variable domain in full, completed from reference TRBV28 and TRBJ1-4, reads DVKVTQSSRYLVKRTGEKVFLECVQDMDHENMFWYRQDPGLGLRLIYFSYDVKMKEKGDIPEGYSVSREKKERFSLILESASTNQTSMYLCASSPPGGLREKLFFGSGTQLSVL.

Comments on this clone: A junction end diverges from the germline sequence, so it may reflect a read error. This chain joins TRBV4-3 and TRBJ2-5; D gene ambiguous. The germline CDR1 and CDR2 sequences are LGHNA and YSLEER. The CDR3 is 13 amino acids. CDR3 DNA sequence: TGCGCCAGCAGCCAAGAGCCACAAGAGAACCAGTACTTC. Protein product: CASSQEPQENQYF.

This chain links TRBV19 with TRBJ2-5, with D unclear. Per the germline V gene, CDR1 is LNHDA and CDR2 is SQIVND (reference sequence). V lost 6 bases, J lost 4 bases, and 9 bases lay in between. The CDR3 covers 12 residues. The CDR3 protein is CASSPMGETQYF. The CDR3 DNA follows: TGTGCCAGTAGCCCCATGGGAGAGACCCAGTACTTC. Full variable domain (missing parts from reference TRBV19 and TRBJ2-5): DGGITQSPKYLFRKEGQNVTLSCEQNLNHDAMYWYRQDPGQGLRLIYYSQIVNDFQKGDIAEGYSVSREKKESFPLTVTSAQKNPTAFYLCASSPMGETQYFGPGTRLLVL.

This clone has just a few counts. The chain employs TRBV25-1 and TRBJ1-1; D remains ambiguous. CDR1 and CDR2 (germline): MGHDK, SYGVNS. With 5 bases removed from V and 7 bases from J, the gap between germline ends came to 14 bases. There are 13 residues in the CDR3. CDR3 loop: CASSKGSYGEAFF. As DNA, the CDR3 is TGTGCCAGCAGTAAGGGTAGTTATGGTGAAGCTTTCTTT.

The chain links TRBV5-6 to TRBJ2-5; 9 bases match TRBD1. V was pared by 0 bases and J by 5 bases, with 5 bases of the junction left unmatched. Germline V CDR1 and CDR2: SGHDT, YYEEEE. The CDR3 covers 15 residues. The CDR3: CASSLAGTGHETQYF. The CDR3 DNA is TGTGCCAGCAGCTTGGCCGGGACAGGGCACGAGACCCAGTACTTC.

The genes are TRBV5-8 and TRBJ2-7; D is undetermined. Germline V gene data show CDR1 as SGHTS and CDR2 as YDEGEE. The CDR3 runs 11 residues. Trimming removed 4 bases at V and 4 bases at J, with 6 bases between. CDR3 residues: CASSRFYEQYF. The CDR3 bases are TGTGCCAGCAGCCGGTTTTACGAGCAGTACTTC.

The rearrangement links TRBV5-1 to TRBJ2-3; D might be TRBD1 (5 bases). Germline V gene lookup returns CDR1 SGHRS and CDR2 YFSETQ. The CDR3 extends over 15 amino acids. The V end lost 0 bases, the J end lost 1 base, and 9 bases lay between the germline ends. The chain's CDR3 is CASSLAATGTDTQYF. CDR3 nucleotide sequence: TGCGCCAGCAGCTTGGCCGCGACAGGCACAGATACGCAGTATTTT.

This chain uses TRBV4-3 with TRBJ2-7, with D possibly matching TRBD1 (7 bases). V lost 0 bases and J 4 bases, leaving 13 bases between the germline ends. From germline, CDR1 is LGHNA and CDR2 YSLEER. CDR3 size: 15 residues. In DNA form, the CDR3 reads TGCGCCAGCAGCCAAGATTTGACAGGGAGGTACGAGCAGTACTTC. Residues: CASSQDLTGRYEQYF.